This T cell receptor (beta chain) came from a study of blood T cell repertoires in COVID-19. Study as a whole: Researchers got acute and convalescent COVID-19 samples from the United States, Italy and Spain. PBMCs, B-cell-depleted T cells, or T cells provided the cDNA or gDNA that made up the material.

The table came from immunoSEQ multiplex PCR; TCRdb's copy has only in-frame clones and leaves some out. The sample includes around 280,000 clones, 90% seen only once; the top ten take roughly 1.5%. This clone was observed a few times. Membership in each cohort depended on participant-reported clinical history. The germline V gene has CDR1 MNHEY and CDR2 SVGEGT. Trimming took 0 bases from V and 6 from J; bases not matched to a gene: 7. The CDR3 is 16 residues long. The sequence was obtained from a woman between 18 and 29 years old with acute COVID-19. What was sequenced was PBMCs or T cells enriched from blood (not recorded which). This chain links TRBV6-2 or TRBV6-3 with TRBJ2-1, with 8 positions matching TRBD2. This CDR3 reads CASSYSSGRVPNEQFF. DNA of the CDR3: TGTGCCAGCAGTTACTCGAGCGGGAGAGTACCCAATGAGCAGTTCTTC.